This TCR beta chain is from a study of T-cell memory formation after mild COVID-19. The overall study: TCR clusters largely stayed donor specific.

This clonotype was counted only a few times. Its cognate antigen is unknown. Study-level results: Researchers found some responding clones in pre-infection memory, a sign that cross-reactive memory joined. Contracting clones localized mainly to CM and EM when CD4+ and mainly to EMRA when CD8+.

5'RACE with constant-segment primers yielded barcoded, UMI-tagged TCR alpha and TCR beta cDNA libraries. TCRdb re-analysed the 5' RACE reads in MiXCR, keeping a single row per CDR3 protein. This table has about 500,000 distinct CDR3 sequences, around 20% appearing once. Germline V gene data show CDR1 as SNHLY and CDR2 as FYNNEI. This CDR3 is 13 amino acids long. V lost 4 bases to trimming and J lost 8 bases; unmatched junction nucleotides: 3. Input material: PBMCs or a T cell subset sorted from them (not recorded which). The TCR sequence derives from an adult woman who had mild COVID-19 (a few samples of this study predate the infection). Cell type and time point are not known. The chain employs TRBV2 and TRBJ2-1, with 9 nucleotides matching TRBD1. CDR3 nucleotide sequence: TGTGCCAGCAGTGGGGACAGGGTGTATGAGCAGTTCTTC. It yields the protein CASSGDRVYEQFF.